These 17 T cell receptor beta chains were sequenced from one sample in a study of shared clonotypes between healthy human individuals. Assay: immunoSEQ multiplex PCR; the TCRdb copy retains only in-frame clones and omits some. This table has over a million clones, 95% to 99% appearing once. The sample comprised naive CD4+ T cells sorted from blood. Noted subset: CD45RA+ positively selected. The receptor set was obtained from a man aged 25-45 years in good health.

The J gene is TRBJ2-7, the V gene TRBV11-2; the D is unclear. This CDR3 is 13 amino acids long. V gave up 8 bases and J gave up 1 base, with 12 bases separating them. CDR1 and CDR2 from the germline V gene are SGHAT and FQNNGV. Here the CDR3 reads CASGSTRSYEQYF. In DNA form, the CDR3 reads TGTGCCAGCGGGTCTACCCGATCCTACGAGCAGTACTTC.

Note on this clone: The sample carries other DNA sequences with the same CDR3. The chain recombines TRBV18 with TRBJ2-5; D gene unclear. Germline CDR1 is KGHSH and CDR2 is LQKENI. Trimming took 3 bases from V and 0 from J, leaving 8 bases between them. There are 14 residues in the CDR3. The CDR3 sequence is CASSPRQNQETQYF. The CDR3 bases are TGTGCCAGCTCACCCCGGCAGAACCAAGAGACCCAGTACTTC. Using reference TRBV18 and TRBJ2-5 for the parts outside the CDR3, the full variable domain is NAGVMQNPRHLVRRRGQEARLRCSPMKGHSHVYWYRQLPEEGLKFMVYLQKENIIDESGMPKERFSAEFPKEGPSILRIQQVVRGDSAAYFCASSPRQNQETQYFGPGTRLLVL.

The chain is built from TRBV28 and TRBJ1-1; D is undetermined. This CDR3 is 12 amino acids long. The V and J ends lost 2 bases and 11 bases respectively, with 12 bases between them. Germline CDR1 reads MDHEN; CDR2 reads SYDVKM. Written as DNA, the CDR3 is TGTGCCAGCAGTTTACGGACGGCCCCGGCTTTCTTT. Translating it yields CASSLRTAPAFF.

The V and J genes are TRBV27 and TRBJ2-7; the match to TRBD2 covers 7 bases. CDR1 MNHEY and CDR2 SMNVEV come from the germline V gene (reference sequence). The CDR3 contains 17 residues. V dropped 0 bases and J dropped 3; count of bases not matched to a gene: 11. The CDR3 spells CASSLSGAGVYIYEQYF. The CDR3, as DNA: TGTGCCAGCAGTTTATCTGGGGCGGGAGTGTATATCTACGAGCAGTACTTC.

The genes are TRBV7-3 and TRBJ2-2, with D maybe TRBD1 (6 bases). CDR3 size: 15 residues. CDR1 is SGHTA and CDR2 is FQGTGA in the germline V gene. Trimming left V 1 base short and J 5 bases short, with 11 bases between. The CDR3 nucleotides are TGTGCCAGCAGCTTAATTGGTCAGGGGACCGGGGAGCTGTTTTTT. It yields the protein CASSLIGQGTGELFF.

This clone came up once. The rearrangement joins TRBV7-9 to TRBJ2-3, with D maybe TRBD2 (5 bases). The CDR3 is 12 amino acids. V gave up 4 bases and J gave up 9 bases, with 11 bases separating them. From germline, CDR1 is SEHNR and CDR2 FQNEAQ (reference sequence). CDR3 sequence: CASSSDGETQYF. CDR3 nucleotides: TGTGCCAGCAGCTCGGACGGGGAGACGCAGTATTTT.

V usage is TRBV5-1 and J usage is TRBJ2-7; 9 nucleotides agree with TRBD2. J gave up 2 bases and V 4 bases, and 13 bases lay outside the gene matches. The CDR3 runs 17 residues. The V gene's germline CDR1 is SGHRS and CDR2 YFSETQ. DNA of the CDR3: TGCGCCAGCAGCCTCCGGGGGGTTAGCGGGAGCACCTACGAGCAGTACTTC. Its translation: CASSLRGVSGSTYEQYF.

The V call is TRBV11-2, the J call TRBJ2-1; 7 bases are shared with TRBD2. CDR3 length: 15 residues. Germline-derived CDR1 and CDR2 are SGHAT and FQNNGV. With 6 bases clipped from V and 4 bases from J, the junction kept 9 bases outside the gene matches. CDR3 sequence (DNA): TGTGCCAGCAGGCTGAGCGGGATGGTGTACAATGAGCAGTTCTTC. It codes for CASRLSGMVYNEQFF.

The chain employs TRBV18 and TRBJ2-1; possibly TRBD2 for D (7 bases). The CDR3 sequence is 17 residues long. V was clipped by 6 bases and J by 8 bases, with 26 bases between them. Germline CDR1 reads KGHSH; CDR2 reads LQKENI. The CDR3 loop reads CASSLRANAGGLDEQFF. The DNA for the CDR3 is TGTGCCAGCTCGCTTCGGGCGAACGCCGGGGGGCTGGATGAGCAGTTCTTC.

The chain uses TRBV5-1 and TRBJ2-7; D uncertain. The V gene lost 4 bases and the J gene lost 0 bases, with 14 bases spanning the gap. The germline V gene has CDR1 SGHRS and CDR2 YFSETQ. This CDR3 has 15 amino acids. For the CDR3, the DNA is TGCGCCAGCAGCGAAGGAACCTCTGGCTCCTACGAGCAGTACTTC. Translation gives CASSEGTSGSYEQYF.

The CDR3 nucleotides are TGTGCCAGCTCGGGGCGCCACACTGAAGCTTTCTTT. Protein product: CASSGRHTEAFF. This sequence joins TRBV18 and TRBJ1-1; D is perhaps TRBD1 (5 bases). Deletions cut 6 bases from V and 3 bases from J, with 8 bases between. There are 12 residues in the CDR3. Looked up from germline, CDR1 is KGHSH and CDR2 is LQKENI.

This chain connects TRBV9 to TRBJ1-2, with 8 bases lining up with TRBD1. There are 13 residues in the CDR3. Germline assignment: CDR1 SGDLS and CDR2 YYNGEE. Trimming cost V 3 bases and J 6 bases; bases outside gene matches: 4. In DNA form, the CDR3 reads TGTGCCAGCAGCGCCCAGGGGGCGGATGGCTACACCTTC. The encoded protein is CASSAQGADGYTF.

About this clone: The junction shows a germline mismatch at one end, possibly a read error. This CDR3 reads CASSSGTGMVTQYF. The CDR3 nucleotides read TGTGCTAGCAGTTCCGGGACAGGGATGGTTACGCAGTATTTT. V usage is TRBV7-7 and J usage is TRBJ2-3; TRBD1 matches at 9 bases. CDR3 size: 14 residues. The V gene's germline CDR1 is SSHAT and CDR2 FNYEAQ (reference sequence).

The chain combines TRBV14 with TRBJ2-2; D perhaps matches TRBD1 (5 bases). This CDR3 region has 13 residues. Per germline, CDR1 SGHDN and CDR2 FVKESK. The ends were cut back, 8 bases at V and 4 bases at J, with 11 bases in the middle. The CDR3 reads CASLQVLTGELFF. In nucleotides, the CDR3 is TGTGCCAGCCTACAGGTCCTCACCGGGGAGCTGTTTTTT.

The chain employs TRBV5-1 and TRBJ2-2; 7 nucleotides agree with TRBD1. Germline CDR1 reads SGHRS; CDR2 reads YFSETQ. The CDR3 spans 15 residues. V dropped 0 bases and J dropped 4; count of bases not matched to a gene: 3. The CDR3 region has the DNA TGCGCCAGCAGCTTGGCGAGGGGGCCCACCGGGGAGCTGTTTTTT. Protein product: CASSLARGPTGELFF.

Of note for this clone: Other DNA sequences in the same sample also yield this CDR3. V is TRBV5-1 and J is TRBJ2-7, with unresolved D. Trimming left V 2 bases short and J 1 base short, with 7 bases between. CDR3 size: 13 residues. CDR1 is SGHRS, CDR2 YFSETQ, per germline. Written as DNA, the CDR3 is TGCGCCAGCAGCTTATGGCTTTCCTACGAGCAGTACTTC. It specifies CASSLWLSYEQYF.

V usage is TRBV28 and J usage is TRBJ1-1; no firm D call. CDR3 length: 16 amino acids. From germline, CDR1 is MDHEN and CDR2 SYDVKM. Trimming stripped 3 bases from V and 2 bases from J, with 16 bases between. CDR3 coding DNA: TGTGCCAGCAGTTTTGGACCCGGCAGGTATAACACTGAAGCTTTCTTT. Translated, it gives CASSFGPGRYNTEAFF. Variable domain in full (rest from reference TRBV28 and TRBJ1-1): DVKVTQSSRYLVKRTGEKVFLECVQDMDHENMFWYRQDPGLGLRLIYFSYDVKMKEKGDIPEGYSVSREKKERFSLILESASTNQTSMYLCASSFGPGRYNTEAFFGQGTRLTVV.